A single sample gave rise to the 27 T cell receptor beta chains below, sequenced in a study of naive and memory T cell subsets (dated by TCRdb to about 2017). Preparation of the library involved UMI-ligation and nested PCR. TCRdb records Illumina MiSeq as the sequencer. The ligated cDNA was amplified by four rounds of PCR, in which nested alpha and beta constant region primers were used together with the SP2 primer. TCRdb took the public reads, trimmed them with fastp at Q25, ran MiXCR for clone calling and kept in-frame beta chains. Rows merge per CDR3 protein into single entries with the most common DNA and genes. This sample comprises about 30,000 distinct CDR3 sequences, about 6.7% of them detected only once. The ten biggest clones cover 3.1% of the sample. The treatment or condition label here, explained by the study, means: skin biopsy from PPD injection site in Mantoux-positive individual. Using 3' ligation of a UMI-containing oligonucleotide to TCR cDNA, the study laid out a robust and sensitive protocol to amplify, sequence and analyze TCRs.

Sequences were derived from skin, sampled from a tuberculin skin test site. The source is an adult in good health.

V usage is TRBV11-2 and J usage is TRBJ1-1; possibly TRBD1 for D (6 bases). Trimming took off 7 bases at V and 4 bases at J, with 16 bases between the two ends. The CDR3 is 14 residues long. Germline V CDR1 and CDR2: SGHAT, FQNNGV. For the CDR3, the DNA is TGTGCCAGCACAGTGGCAGGGGAATTCACTGAAGCTTTCTTT. Its translation is CASTVAGEFTEAFF.

This clonotype was picked up a small number of times. One end of the junction is discordant with germline, which a read error may explain. The chain joins TRBV20-1 to TRBJ1-2; perhaps TRBD1 as D (6 bases). Germline V gene lookup returns CDR1 DFQATT and CDR2 SNEGSKA (reference sequence). CDR3 length: 17 residues. The CDR3 loop reads CSAPSDGGSKPFYGDTF. In DNA form, the CDR3 reads TGCAGTGCTCCTTCGGACGGGGGCTCCAAACCCTTCTATGGCGACACCTTC.

This clonotype was observed at least ten times. The rearrangement joins TRBV18 to TRBJ1-1; a possible D gene is TRBD1 (5 bases). The ends were cut back, 1 base at V and 1 base at J, with 7 bases in the middle. The length of the CDR3 is 14 residues. The germline CDR1 and CDR2 sequences are KGHSH and LQKENI. The CDR3 region has the DNA TGTGCCAGCTCACCACAGGGGTGGAACACTGAAGCTTTCTTT. It is translated as CASSPQGWNTEAFF.

This clonotype was detected ten times or more. V usage is TRBV11-3 and J usage is TRBJ2-3, with a tentative D call TRBD2 (6 bases). The CDR3 contains 16 residues. Trimming took 4 bases from V and 0 from J, leaving 14 bases between them. Germline V CDR1 and CDR2: SGHNT, YENEEA. CDR3 coding DNA: TGTGCCAGCAGCTGGGACCTAGCGTCTAGCACAGATACGCAGTATTTT. As protein: CASSWDLASSTDTQYF.

This clonotype was recorded at least ten times. This rearrangement joins TRBV14 to TRBJ2-1, with TRBD2 matching over 8 bases. Germline trimming cut 0 bases from V and 4 bases from J; bases unmatched to any gene: 8. Germline CDR1 is SGHDN and CDR2 is FVKESK. This CDR3 has 17 residues. The CDR3 coding sequence is TGTGCCAGCAGCCAAGATCGATCGGGACTAGGTTACAATGAGCAGTTCTTC. Its translation: CASSQDRSGLGYNEQFF.

This clonotype was detected many times. The chain recombines TRBV7-8 with TRBJ2-7, with TRBD2 identical over 7 bases. V trimming: 0 bases; J trimming: 2 bases; junction bases outside the gene matches: 1. The CDR3 is made up of 14 amino acids. The germline CDR1 and CDR2 sequences are SGHVS and FQNEAQ. The CDR3 DNA sequence: TGTGCCAGCAGCTTAGCCGGGACTACCTACGAGCAGTACTTC. Its protein is CASSLAGTTYEQYF. The full variable domain, in which reference TRBV7-8 and TRBJ2-7 provide the parts outside the CDR3, is GAGVSQSPRYKVAKRGQDVALRCDPISGHVSLFWYQQALGQGPEFLTYFQNEAQLDKSGLPSDRFFAERPEGSVSTLKIQRTQQEDSAVYLCASSLAGTTYEQYFGPGTRLTVT.

The chain uses TRBV20-1 and TRBJ2-3, with D hard to call. Germline V CDR1 and CDR2: DFQATT, SNEGSKA (reference sequence). This CDR3 comprises 14 residues. Deletions cut 5 bases from V and 7 bases from J, with 19 bases between. CDR3 loop: CSALKDALMNTQYF. DNA of the CDR3: TGCAGTGCTTTGAAGGACGCCCTTATGAATACGCAGTATTTT.

This clonotype showed up many times. One junction end does not reproduce the germline sequence, and a read error may be involved. V and J are TRBV7-8 and TRBJ2-1, with D maybe TRBD1 (6 bases). In germline, CDR1 is SGHVS, CDR2 FQNEAQ. CDR3 length equals 13 residues. As DNA, the CDR3 is TGTGCCAGAAGCTTAGTAGGGACAAATGAGCAGTTCTTC. It yields the protein CARSLVGTNEQFF.

This clonotype came up many times. This chain connects TRBV11-2 to TRBJ1-4; 8 bases fit TRBD1. V lost 0 bases, J lost 6 bases, and 15 bases stayed unmatched. The CDR3 runs 19 residues. Germline values: CDR1 SGHAT, CDR2 FQNNGV. The CDR3 DNA is TGTGCCAGCAGCTTAGAGTGGTGGGGACAGGAAGGCGGAGATGAAAAACTGTTTTTT. Residues: CASSLEWWGQEGGDEKLFF.

This clonotype is classed as medium-sized (0.01 to 0.1%). The chain employs TRBV29-1 and TRBJ2-5; D gene ambiguous. Deletions cut 4 bases from V and 2 bases from J, with 5 bases between. CDR1 is SQVTM, CDR2 ANQGSEA, per germline. CDR3 length: 11 amino acids. CDR3 in DNA: TGCAGCGTTGGGCTACAAGAGACCCAGTACTTC. Amino acid sequence: CSVGLQETQYF.

This clonotype was seen ten or more times. The rearrangement links TRBV29-1 to TRBJ2-5; 7 bases map to TRBD2. V shed 3 bases and J 6 bases; nucleotides not matched to a gene: 13. Germline-derived CDR1 and CDR2 are SQVTM and ANQGSEA. The CDR3 consists of 15 residues. Written as DNA, the CDR3 is TGCAGCGTTGAGGGAAGGGAGGGATGTCATCAGACCCAGTACTTC. Translating gives CSVEGREGCHQTQYF.

V usage is TRBV5-1 and J usage is TRBJ2-3; a weak D match, TRBD2 (5 bases). The germline V gene encodes CDR1 SGHRS and CDR2 YFSETQ. Between the trimmed V and J ends, which lost 4 bases and 4 bases, there was a span of 13 bases. The CDR3 consists of 14 residues. As DNA, the CDR3 is TGCGCCAGCAGCGGGCCGGAGGCACCAGATACGCAGTATTTT. It specifies CASSGPEAPDTQYF.

This clonotype was recorded at least ten times. CDR3 region: CATSREDSRNQPQHF. As DNA, the CDR3 is TGTGCCACCAGCAGGGAGGACAGCCGCAATCAGCCCCAGCATTTT. The rearrangement links TRBV15 to TRBJ1-5; a weak D match, TRBD1 (6 bases). CDR1 and CDR2 (germline): LNHNV, YYDKDF (reference sequence). V was shortened by 3 bases and J by 2 bases, with 11 bases between the two germline ends. The CDR3 consists of 15 residues.

This clonotype was recorded many times. The V gene is TRBV6-1, the J gene TRBJ2-5; tentatively, D is TRBD2 (5 bases). CDR1 is MNHNS, CDR2 SASEGT, per germline. The CDR3 length is 14 residues. V lost 2 bases, J lost 3 bases, and 10 bases lay in between. DNA for the CDR3: TGTGCCAGCAGTGAAAGAGGGCGGGAAGAGACCCAGTACTTC. It codes for CASSERGREETQYF.

This chain links TRBV5-1 with TRBJ2-5, with 9 bases fitting TRBD2. V was clipped by 3 bases and J by 4 bases; unmatched bases: 13. The germline V gene has CDR1 SGHRS and CDR2 YFSETQ. This CDR3 is built from 17 residues. CDR3 in DNA: TGCGCCAGCAGCTCGGCCGGCGGGGGGGCCTCTTTAGAGACCCAGTACTTC. Its translation: CASSSAGGGASLETQYF.

A remark on this clonotype: A much larger clonotype is one base distant, so this may be a read error. CDR3 DNA: TGTGCCAGCAGTGACTCCCGGGGTCAGAAGCAGTACTTC. This gives the protein CASSDSRGQKQYF. J is TRBJ2-7 and V is TRBV6-4; a weak D match, TRBD2 (5 bases). Per germline, CDR1 MRHNA and CDR2 SNTAGT. V shed 0 bases and J shed 8 bases, with 11 bases lying between them. The CDR3 covers 13 residues.

This clonotype was found a few times. This chain connects TRBV19 to TRBJ1-2; a possible D gene is TRBD1 (5 bases). V shed 9 bases and J shed 1 base, with 12 bases lying between them. The germline CDR1 and CDR2 sequences are LNHDA and SQIVND (reference sequence). The CDR3 length is 13 residues. The CDR3 loop is CASARGFNYGYTF. The DNA for the CDR3 is TGTGCCAGCGCCCGGGGGTTTAACTATGGCTACACCTTC. The full variable domain, its missing parts supplied by reference TRBV19 and TRBJ1-2, is DGGITQSPKYLFRKEGQNVTLSCEQNLNHDAMYWYRQDPGQGLRLIYYSQIVNDFQKGDIAEGYSVSREKKESFPLTVTSAQKNPTAFYLCASARGFNYGYTFGSGTRLTVV.

This clonotype was observed at least ten times. The CDR3 nucleotides are TGCAGCGTTGATTTAGGGGTCACCGGGGAGCTGTTTTTT. Protein: CSVDLGVTGELFF. This chain uses TRBV29-1 with TRBJ2-2, with D possibly being TRBD1 (5 bases). CDR1 is SQVTM, CDR2 ANQGSEA, per germline. The CDR3 runs 13 residues. Trimming took off 3 bases at V and 4 bases at J, with 9 bases between the two ends.

This clonotype was seen a few times. This chain links TRBV9 with TRBJ2-5, with 7 positions matching TRBD2. V was pared by 0 bases and J by 0 bases, with 2 bases of the junction left unmatched. The CDR3 runs 15 residues. Germline lookup yields CDR1 SGDLS and CDR2 YYNGEE. CDR3 loop: CASSVGGGNQETQYF. CDR3 nucleotide sequence: TGTGCCAGCAGCGTAGGCGGGGGAAACCAAGAGACCCAGTACTTC.

This clonotype has ten or more counts. The rearrangement links TRBV6-5 to TRBJ1-1; 10 bases agree with TRBD1. The CDR3 length is 14 residues. The V segment lost 5 bases and the J segment 11 bases; nucleotides outside the gene matches: 11. CDR1 MNHEY and CDR2 SVGAGI come from the germline V gene. The CDR3 DNA follows: TGTGCCAGCAGTAAAGACAGGGGGCGCGGGTCCGCTTTCTTT. Its translation is CASSKDRGRGSAFF.

This rearrangement joins TRBV6-5 to TRBJ2-1; no definite D call. Trimming took 8 bases from V and 4 from J, leaving 9 bases between them. Germline assignment: CDR1 MNHEY and CDR2 SVGAGI. CDR3 length: 12 residues. The CDR3 DNA reads TGTGCCAGCGGGTGGCTTTACAATGAGCAGTTCTTC. Protein sequence: CASGWLYNEQFF.

The chain employs TRBV6-5 and TRBJ2-5, with D possibly matching TRBD1 (6 bases). The germline V gene encodes CDR1 MNHEY and CDR2 SVGAGI. This CDR3 region has 14 residues. The V gene lost 2 bases and the J gene lost 4 bases, with 11 bases spanning the gap. The CDR3 coding sequence is TGTGCCAGCAGTTACCCAGGGGCGGGAGAGACCCAGTACTTC. This translates into CASSYPGAGETQYF.

For this clonotype: This clone may be a read error of a much larger clone one base away. V usage is TRBV6-5 and J usage is TRBJ2-3; 8 nucleotides agree with TRBD1. V lost 5 bases, J lost 4 bases, and 8 bases stayed unmatched. The CDR3 sequence is 15 residues long. CDR1 is MNHEY and CDR2 is SVGAGI in the germline V gene. CDR3 sequence: CASSTSRGLSDTQYF. The CDR3, as DNA: TGTGCCAGCAGTACTAGCAGGGGGCTCTCAGATACGCAGTATTTT.

This clonotype was counted many times. The V call is TRBV7-2, the J call TRBJ2-7, with D unclear. The CDR3 totals 13 residues. Trimming removed 2 bases at V and 3 bases at J, with 8 bases between. Germline lookup yields CDR1 SGHTA and CDR2 FQGNSA. The CDR3, as DNA: TGTGCCAGCAGCTTAAAGTCCGACTACGAGCAGTACTTC. It specifies CASSLKSDYEQYF.

This clonotype has a handful of counts. This chain uses TRBV29-1 with TRBJ1-2, with a weak D call TRBD1 (5 bases). Trimming removed 0 bases from V and 8 bases from J, with 19 bases in between. The CDR3 contains 15 residues. Germline CDR1 reads SQVTM; CDR2 reads ANQGSEA. DNA for the CDR3: TGCAGCGTTGAAGACTCACTCCGGGGCTCGCGGGGCTACACCTTC. It is translated as CSVEDSLRGSRGYTF. Full variable domain (remainder filled in from reference TRBV29-1 and TRBJ1-2): SAVISQKPSRDICQRGTSLTIQCQVDSQVTMMFWYRQQPGQSLTLIATANQGSEATYESGFVIDKFPISRPNLTFSTLTVSNMSPEDSSIYLCSVEDSLRGSRGYTFGSGTRLTVV.

This clonotype was found many times. The J gene is TRBJ2-2, the V gene TRBV27, with D unresolved. The germline V and J ends were trimmed by 1 base and 6 bases, with 12 bases remaining between them. Germline V gene lookup returns CDR1 MNHEY and CDR2 SMNVEV (reference sequence). The CDR3 totals 15 residues. The DNA for the CDR3 is TGTGCCAGCAGTTTATACCGGTCGGCGGCCGGGGAGCTGTTTTTT. This sequence encodes CASSLYRSAAGELFF.

Only a few counts were recorded for this clonotype. J is TRBJ2-3 and V is TRBV6-1; no firm D call. Trimming pared 0 bases from V and 5 bases from J, leaving 9 bases between. The CDR3 extends over 14 amino acids. Germline-derived CDR1 and CDR2 are MNHNS and SASEGT. The CDR3 coding sequence is TGTGCCAGCAGTGAAGCGCTTCGGAGAGATACGCAGTATTTT. Protein: CASSEALRRDTQYF.